This T cell receptor (beta chain) was recorded in a study of T-cell reconstitution after alpha-beta-depleted transplantation in children. Broader study findings: At around two months after transplant, the alpha-beta T cells were reportedly derived from several hundred expanded clones that came from non-depleted graft cells.

Points on this clonotype: Its target is unknown.

Library preparation (for TCRbeta) was performed with unique molecular identifiers. A single record per CDR3 protein comes from TCRdb applying MiXCR to the PCR reads. The sample lists 250,000 to 400,000 distinct CDR3 sequences; about a quarter were seen once. The clonotype comes from a male patient between 10 and 17 years old who had a stem cell transplant for acute lymphoblastic leukemia, so the T cells may come from the graft donor. This specimen consisted of PBMCs, mostly from graft donor cells, obtained 180 days after TCRalphabeta/CD19-depleted stem cell transplant.

The CDR3: CASSPGLAGTMTQFF. The DNA for the CDR3 is TGCGCCAGCAGCCCGGGACTAGCGGGGACAATGACGCAGTTCTTC. V gene TRBV5-1 combines with J gene TRBJ2-1, with 13 bases identical to TRBD2. CDR1 is SGHRS, CDR2 YFSETQ, per germline. V was clipped by 4 bases and J by 12 bases; unmatched bases: 10. This CDR3 contains 15 residues.